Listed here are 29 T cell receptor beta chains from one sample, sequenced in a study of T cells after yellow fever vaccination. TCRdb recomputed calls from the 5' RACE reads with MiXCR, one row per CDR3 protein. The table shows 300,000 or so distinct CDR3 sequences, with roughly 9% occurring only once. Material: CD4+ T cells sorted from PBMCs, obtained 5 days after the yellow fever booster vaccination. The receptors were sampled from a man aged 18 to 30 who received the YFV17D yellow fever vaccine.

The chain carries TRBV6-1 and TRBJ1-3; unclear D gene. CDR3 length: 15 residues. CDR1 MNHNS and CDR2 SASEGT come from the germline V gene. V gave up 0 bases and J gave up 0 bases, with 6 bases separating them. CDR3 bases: TGTGCCAGCAGTGAAGCGTGGGCCTCTGGAAACACCATATATTTT. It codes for CASSEAWASGNTIYF.

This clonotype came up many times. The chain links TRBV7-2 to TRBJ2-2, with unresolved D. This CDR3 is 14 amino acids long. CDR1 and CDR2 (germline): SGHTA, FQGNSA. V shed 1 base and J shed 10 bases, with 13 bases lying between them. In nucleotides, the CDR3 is TGTGCCAGCAGCTTAGTGGCGCTAGGAACGGAGCTGTTTTTT. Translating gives CASSLVALGTELFF.

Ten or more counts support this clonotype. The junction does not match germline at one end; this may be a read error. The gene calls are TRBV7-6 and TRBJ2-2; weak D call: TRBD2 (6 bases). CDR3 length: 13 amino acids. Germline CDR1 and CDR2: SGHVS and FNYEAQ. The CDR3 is CASSLAVTGELFF. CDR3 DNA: TGTGCCAGCAGTTTAGCGGTAACCGGGGAGCTGTTTTTT.

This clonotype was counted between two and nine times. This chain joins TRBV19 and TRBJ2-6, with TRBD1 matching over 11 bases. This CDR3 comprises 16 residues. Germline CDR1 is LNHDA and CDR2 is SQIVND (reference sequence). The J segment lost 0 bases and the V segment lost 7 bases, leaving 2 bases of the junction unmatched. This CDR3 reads CASTGQGASGANVLTF. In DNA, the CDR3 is TGTGCCAGTACCGGACAGGGGGCCTCTGGGGCCAACGTCCTGACTTTC.

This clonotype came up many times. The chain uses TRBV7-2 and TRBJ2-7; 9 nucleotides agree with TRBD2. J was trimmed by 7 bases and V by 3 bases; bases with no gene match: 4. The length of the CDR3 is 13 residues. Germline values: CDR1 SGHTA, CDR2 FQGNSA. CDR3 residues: CASSFAGGHEQYF. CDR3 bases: TGTGCCAGCAGCTTCGCGGGGGGGCATGAGCAGTACTTC.

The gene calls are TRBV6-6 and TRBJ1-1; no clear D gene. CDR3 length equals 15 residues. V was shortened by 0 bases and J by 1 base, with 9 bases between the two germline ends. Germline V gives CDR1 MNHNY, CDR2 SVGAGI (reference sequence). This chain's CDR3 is CASSYSGNGNTEAFF. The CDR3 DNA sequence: TGTGCCAGCAGTTACTCAGGGAATGGGAACACTGAAGCTTTCTTT.

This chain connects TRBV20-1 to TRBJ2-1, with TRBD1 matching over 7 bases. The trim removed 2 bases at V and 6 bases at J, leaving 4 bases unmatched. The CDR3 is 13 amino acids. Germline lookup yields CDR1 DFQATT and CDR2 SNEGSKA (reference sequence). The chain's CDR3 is CSARLTGINEQFF. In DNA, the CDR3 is TGCAGTGCTAGATTGACAGGGATCAATGAGCAGTTCTTC.

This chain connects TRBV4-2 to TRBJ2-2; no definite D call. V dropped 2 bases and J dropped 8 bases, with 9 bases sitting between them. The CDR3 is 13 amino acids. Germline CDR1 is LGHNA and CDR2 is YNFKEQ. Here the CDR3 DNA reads TGTGCCAGCAGCCAAACGATGCAGGGGGAGCTGTTTTTT. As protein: CASSQTMQGELFF.

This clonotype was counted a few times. The CDR3 here is CASRGTGDQPQHF. Written as DNA, the CDR3 is TGTGCCAGCAGGGGGACAGGTGATCAGCCCCAGCATTTT. The chain recombines TRBV12-3 or TRBV12-4 with TRBJ1-5, with 8 bases matching TRBD1. The ends lost 6 bases at V and 5 bases at J; junction bases unmatched: 3. CDR3 length equals 13 residues.

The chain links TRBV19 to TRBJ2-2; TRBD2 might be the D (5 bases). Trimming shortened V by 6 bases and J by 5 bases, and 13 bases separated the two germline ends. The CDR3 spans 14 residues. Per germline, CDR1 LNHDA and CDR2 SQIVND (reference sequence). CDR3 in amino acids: CASRAPGGTGELFF. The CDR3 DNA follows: TGTGCCAGTAGGGCTCCCGGAGGTACCGGGGAGCTGTTTTTT.

This CDR3 reads CASSYASGETQYF. CDR3 DNA: TGTGCCAGCAGTTACGCTAGCGGGGAGACCCAGTACTTC. This sequence joins TRBV6-6 and TRBJ2-5, with TRBD2 matching 8 bases. The CDR3 covers 13 residues. The V gene's germline CDR1 is MNHNY and CDR2 SVGAGI (reference sequence). Trimming removed 2 bases from V and 5 bases from J; junction bases left unmatched: 1.

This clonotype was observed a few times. CDR3 coding DNA: TGTGCCAGCAGTGAAGCGCTGACCAGGAACACTGAAGCTTTCTTT. It codes for CASSEALTRNTEAFF. The J gene is TRBJ1-1, the V gene TRBV6-1; D is unresolved. Trimming took off 0 bases at V and 1 base at J, with 9 bases between the two ends. The CDR3 consists of 15 residues. Germline-derived CDR1 and CDR2 are MNHNS and SASEGT.

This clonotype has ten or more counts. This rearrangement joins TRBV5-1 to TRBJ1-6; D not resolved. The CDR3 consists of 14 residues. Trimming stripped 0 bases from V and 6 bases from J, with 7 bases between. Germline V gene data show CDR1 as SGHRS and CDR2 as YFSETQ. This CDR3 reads CASSLGQTNSPLHF. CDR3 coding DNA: TGCGCCAGCAGCTTGGGGCAGACTAATTCACCCCTCCACTTT.

The CDR3 region is CASIPDGGGKQETQYF. CDR3 in DNA: TGTGCCAGCATCCCCGACGGCGGGGGGAAACAAGAGACCCAGTACTTC. The chain couples TRBV5-4 to TRBJ2-5, with 8 bases aligning to TRBD2. The CDR3 consists of 16 residues. Germline CDR1 SGHNT, CDR2 YYREEE (reference sequence). The V gene end was trimmed by 6 bases and the J gene end by 2 bases; junction bases not matched to a gene: 12.

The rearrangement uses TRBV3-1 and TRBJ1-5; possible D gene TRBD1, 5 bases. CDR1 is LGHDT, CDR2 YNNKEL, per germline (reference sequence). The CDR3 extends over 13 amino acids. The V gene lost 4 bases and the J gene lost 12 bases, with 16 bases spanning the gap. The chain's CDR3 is CASSRGRTGRQHF. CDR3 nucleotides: TGTGCCAGCAGCCGAGGTAGAACAGGTCGCCAGCATTTT. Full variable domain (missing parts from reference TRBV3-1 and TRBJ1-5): DTAVSQTPKYLVTQMGNDKSIKCEQNLGHDTMYWYKQDSKKFLKIMFSYNNKELIINETVPNRFSPKSPDKAHLNLHINSLELGDSAVYFCASSRGRTGRQHFGDGTRLSIL.

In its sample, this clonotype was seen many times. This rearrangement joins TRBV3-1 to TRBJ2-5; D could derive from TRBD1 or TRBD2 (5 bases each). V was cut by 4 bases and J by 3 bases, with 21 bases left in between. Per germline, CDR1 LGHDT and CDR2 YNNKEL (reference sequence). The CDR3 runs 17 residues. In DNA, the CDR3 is TGTGCCAGCAGCCGCCATCACCGGGGACCCTCGAAAGAGACCCAGTACTTC. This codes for CASSRHHRGPSKETQYF.

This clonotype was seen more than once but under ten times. CDR3 region: CASSQEDYLGTYEQYV. CDR3 nucleotides: TGTGCCAGCAGCCAAGAGGATTATTTGGGAACCTACGAGCAGTACGTC. This chain connects TRBV3-1 to TRBJ2-7; no definite D call. Germline CDR1 is LGHDT and CDR2 is YNNKEL (reference sequence). Trimming cost V 0 bases and J 2 bases, with 14 bases left between them. The CDR3 length is 16 residues.

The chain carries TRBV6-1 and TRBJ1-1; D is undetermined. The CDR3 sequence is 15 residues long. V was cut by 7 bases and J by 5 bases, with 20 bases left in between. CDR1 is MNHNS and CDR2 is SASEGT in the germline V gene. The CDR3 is CASTPGNRKWTEAFF. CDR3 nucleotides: TGTGCCAGCACCCCTGGGAACAGAAAGTGGACTGAAGCTTTCTTT.

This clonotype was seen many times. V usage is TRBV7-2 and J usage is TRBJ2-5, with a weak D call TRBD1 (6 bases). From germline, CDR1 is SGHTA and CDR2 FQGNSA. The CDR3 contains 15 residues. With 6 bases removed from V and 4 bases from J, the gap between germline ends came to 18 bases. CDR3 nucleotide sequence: TGTGCCAGCAGATATAGAACAGGGAATCCAGAGACCCAGTACTTC. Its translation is CASRYRTGNPETQYF.

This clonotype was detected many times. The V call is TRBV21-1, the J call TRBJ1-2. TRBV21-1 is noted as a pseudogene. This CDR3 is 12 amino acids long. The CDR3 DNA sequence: TGTGCCAGCGGAGGATCTTTCTATGGCTACACCTTC. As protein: CASGGSFYGYTF.

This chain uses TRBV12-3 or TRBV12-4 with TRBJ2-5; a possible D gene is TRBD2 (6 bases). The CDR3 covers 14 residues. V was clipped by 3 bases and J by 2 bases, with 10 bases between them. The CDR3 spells CASSFRRDQETQYF. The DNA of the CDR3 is TGTGCCAGCAGTTTTAGGAGGGATCAAGAGACCCAGTACTTC.

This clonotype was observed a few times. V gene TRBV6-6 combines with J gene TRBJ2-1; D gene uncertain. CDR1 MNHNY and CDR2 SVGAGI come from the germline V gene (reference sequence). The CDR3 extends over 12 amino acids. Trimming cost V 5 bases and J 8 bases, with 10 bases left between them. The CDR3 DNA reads TGTGCCAGCAGTCCCCAGGCCCATGAGCAGTTCTTC. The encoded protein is CASSPQAHEQFF.

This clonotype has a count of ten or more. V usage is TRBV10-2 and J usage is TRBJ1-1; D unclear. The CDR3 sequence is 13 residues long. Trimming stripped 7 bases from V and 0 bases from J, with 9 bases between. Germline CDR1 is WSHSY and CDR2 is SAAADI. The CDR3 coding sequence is TGCGCCAGCACCTCAGAGTTGAACACTGAAGCTTTCTTT. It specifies CASTSELNTEAFF.

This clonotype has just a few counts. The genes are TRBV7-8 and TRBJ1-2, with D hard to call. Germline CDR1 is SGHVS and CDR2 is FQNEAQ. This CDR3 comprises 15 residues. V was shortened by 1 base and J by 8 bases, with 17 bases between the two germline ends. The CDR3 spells CASSLEEEAKRGYTF. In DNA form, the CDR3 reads TGTGCCAGCAGCTTAGAAGAGGAAGCCAAGAGGGGCTACACCTTC.

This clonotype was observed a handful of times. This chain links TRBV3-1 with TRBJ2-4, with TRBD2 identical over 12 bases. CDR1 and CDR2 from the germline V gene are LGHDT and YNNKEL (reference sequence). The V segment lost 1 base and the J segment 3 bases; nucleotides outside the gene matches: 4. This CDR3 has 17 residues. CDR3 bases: TGTGCCAGCAGCCAAGGTCGACTAGCGGGGGTCAAAAACATTCAGTACTTC. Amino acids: CASSQGRLAGVKNIQYF. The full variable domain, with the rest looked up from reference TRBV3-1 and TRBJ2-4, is DTAVSQTPKYLVTQMGNDKSIKCEQNLGHDTMYWYKQDSKKFLKIMFSYNNKELIINETVPNRFSPKSPDKAHLNLHINSLELGDSAVYFCASSQGRLAGVKNIQYFGAGTRLSVL.

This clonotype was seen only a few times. CDR3 sequence (DNA): TGTGCCAGCAGCGCCAGGGGTTCTGAAGCTTTCTTT. Protein sequence: CASSARGSEAFF. The gene calls are TRBV3-1 and TRBJ1-1; weak D call: TRBD1 (6 bases). V was clipped by 5 bases and J by 6 bases, with 10 bases between them. Germline V gives CDR1 LGHDT, CDR2 YNNKEL (reference sequence). The CDR3 length is 12 residues.

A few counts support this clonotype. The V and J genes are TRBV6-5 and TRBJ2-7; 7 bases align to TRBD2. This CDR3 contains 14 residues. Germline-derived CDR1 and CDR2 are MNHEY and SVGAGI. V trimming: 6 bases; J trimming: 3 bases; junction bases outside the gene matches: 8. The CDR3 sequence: CASSLRGDRYEQYF. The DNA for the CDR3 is TGTGCCAGCAGCCTTCGGGGGGACCGCTACGAGCAGTACTTC.

This CDR3 reads CASSPRLAAEAYEQYF. For the CDR3, the DNA is TGTGCCAGCAGCCCACGGCTCGCGGCGGAGGCCTACGAGCAGTACTTC. The chain is built from TRBV7-8 and TRBJ2-7, with a weak D call TRBD2 (5 bases). The V end was cut by 5 bases, the J end by 2 bases, with 19 bases between. The V gene's germline CDR1 is SGHVS and CDR2 FQNEAQ. The CDR3 covers 16 residues.

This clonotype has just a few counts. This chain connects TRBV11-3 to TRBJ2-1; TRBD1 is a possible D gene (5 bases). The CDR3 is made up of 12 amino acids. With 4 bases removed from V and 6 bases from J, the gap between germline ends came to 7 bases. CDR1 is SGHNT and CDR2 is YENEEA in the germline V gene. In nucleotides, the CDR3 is TGTGCCAGCAGCTCTGACAGCAATGAGCAGTTCTTC. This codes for CASSSDSNEQFF. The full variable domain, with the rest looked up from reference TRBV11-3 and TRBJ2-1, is EAGVVQSPRYKIIEKKQPVAFWCNPISGHNTLYWYLQNLGQGPELLIRYENEEAVDDSQLPKDRFSAERLKGVDSTLKIQPAELGDSAVYLCASSSDSNEQFFGPGTRLTVL.